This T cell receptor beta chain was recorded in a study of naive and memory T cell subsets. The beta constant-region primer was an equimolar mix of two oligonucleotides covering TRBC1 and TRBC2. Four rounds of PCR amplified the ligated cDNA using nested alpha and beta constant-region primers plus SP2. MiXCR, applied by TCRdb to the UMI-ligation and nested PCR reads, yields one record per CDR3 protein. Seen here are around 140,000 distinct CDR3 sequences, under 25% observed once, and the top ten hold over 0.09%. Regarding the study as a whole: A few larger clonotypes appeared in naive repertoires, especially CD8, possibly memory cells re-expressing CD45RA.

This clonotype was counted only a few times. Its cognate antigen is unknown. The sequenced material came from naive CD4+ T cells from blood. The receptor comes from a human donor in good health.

In DNA form, the CDR3 reads TGCAGCGTTGTCTCAGGGGGGGCTGAAGCTTTCTTT. This gives the protein CSVVSGGAEAFF. The chain carries TRBV29-1 and TRBJ1-1; 7 bases agree with TRBD1. This CDR3 region has 12 residues. V dropped 4 bases and J dropped 6; count of bases not matched to a gene: 5. Germline V CDR1 and CDR2: SQVTM, ANQGSEA.